Listed here is a single TCR beta chain. The CDR3 length is 12 residues. Germline values: CDR1 LNHDA, CDR2 SQIVND (reference sequence). V was clipped by 5 bases and J by 1 base, with 5 bases between them. This sample was taken from a study of cytomegalovirus exposure and HLA in healthy donors. Donors sampled were nominally healthy, though unrecorded immune exposures were likely. Use of 60 Vbeta and 13 Jbeta primers characterized the PCR. Authors' data handling: Some 11 million of the 60 million to 80 million unique TCR beta chains counted in a later analysis were shared. TCRdb keeps only in-frame clones here, not all; method: immunoSEQ multiplex PCR. The V and J calls and clone size were taken over from that table, and D and trimming were inferred from the DNA. In the table there are tens of thousands of clones, around 85% of which are singletons.

The V and J genes are TRBV19 and TRBJ1-1, with D uncertain. Sequences were obtained from PBMCs. This sequence originates from a woman aged 25-40 years in good health and CMV-seronegative. CDR3 bases: TGTGCCAGTAGTCCAGGGAACACTGAAGCTTTCTTT. Translated: CASSPGNTEAFF.